These 29 T cell receptor beta chains were sequenced from one sample in a study of T cell responses to AZD1222 COVID-19 vaccine. The repertoire was sequenced with immunoSEQ multiplex PCR; TCRdb's copy has only in-frame clones and lacks some. The table shows 90,000 to 120,000 clones, with about 88% occurring only once. Material: peripheral blood, obtained on day 0 of AZD1222 vaccination. The receptor set was obtained from an adult in good health.

This clone came up once. The gene calls are TRBV10-2 and TRBJ1-5; D is possibly TRBD1 (6 bases). The CDR3 totals 17 residues. The V gene's germline CDR1 is WSHSY and CDR2 SAAADI. V lost 0 bases and J lost 2, with 14 bases in between. The CDR3 spells CASSESRWGARNQPQHF. For the CDR3, the DNA is TGCGCCAGCAGTGAGTCGAGATGGGGGGCCCGCAATCAGCCCCAGCATTTT.

This chain connects TRBV27 to TRBJ2-7; D tentatively reads TRBD1 or TRBD2 (5 bases each). Germline V gene lookup returns CDR1 MNHEY and CDR2 SMNVEV (reference sequence). This CDR3 region has 13 residues. V was clipped by 2 bases and J by 6 bases, with 11 bases between them. CDR3 in amino acids: CASSLVGGSEQYF. CDR3 nucleotide sequence: TGTGCCAGCAGTTTAGTTGGGGGAAGCGAGCAGTACTTC.

The chain joins TRBV19 to TRBJ1-2, with unresolved D. The CDR3 is 15 residues long. The V end was cut by 6 bases, the J end by 4 bases, with 18 bases between. Germline CDR1 and CDR2: LNHDA and SQIVND (reference sequence). In nucleotides, the CDR3 is TGTGCCAGTAGAGTCTCACAATTTATGGGCTATGGCTACACCTTC. Translating it yields CASRVSQFMGYGYTF. The variable domain in full, with the rest retrieved from reference TRBV19 and TRBJ1-2, is DGGITQSPKYLFRKEGQNVTLSCEQNLNHDAMYWYRQDPGQGLRLIYYSQIVNDFQKGDIAEGYSVSREKKESFPLTVTSAQKNPTAFYLCASRVSQFMGYGYTFGSGTRLTVV.

The V call is TRBV2, the J call TRBJ2-7, with 7 bases fitting TRBD1. CDR1 and CDR2 from the germline V gene are SNHLY and FYNNEI. The CDR3 consists of 13 residues. V lost 6 bases and J lost 1; bases outside the gene matches: 3. CDR3 DNA sequence: TGTGCCAGCAGGCCGGGACAGTCCTACGAGCAGTACTTC. This translates into CASRPGQSYEQYF.

In the case of this clone: One end of the junction does not line up with germline, which may come from a read error. This rearrangement joins TRBV11-2 to TRBJ1-6, with D unresolved. Germline CDR1 is SGHAT and CDR2 is FQNNGV. This CDR3 has 12 amino acids. For the CDR3, the DNA is TGTGCCAGCAGCCCCCCTAATACACCCCTCCACTTT. As protein: CASSPPNTPLHF.

The chain combines TRBV6-5 with TRBJ1-1; possibly TRBD1 for D (5 bases). Germline assignment: CDR1 MNHEY and CDR2 SVGAGI. The germline V and J ends were trimmed by 6 bases and 4 bases, with 12 bases remaining between them. CDR3 length: 13 amino acids. The CDR3 region has the DNA TGTGCCAGCAGACGGGGGTTCGGCACTGAAGCTTTCTTT. Amino acid sequence: CASRRGFGTEAFF.

The genes are TRBV12-3 or TRBV12-4 and TRBJ1-1; D gene unclear. The CDR3 has 13 amino acids. With 3 bases removed from V and 0 bases from J, the gap between germline ends came to 5 bases. CDR3 region: CASSFAVNTEAFF. For the CDR3, the DNA is TGTGCCAGCAGTTTTGCCGTGAACACTGAAGCTTTCTTT.

J is TRBJ2-1 and V is TRBV7-3; either TRBD1 or TRBD2 may supply D (5 bases each). Deletions cut 4 bases from V and 5 bases from J, with 24 bases between. CDR3 length: 18 amino acids. Per the germline V gene, CDR1 is SGHTA and CDR2 is FQGTGA. In DNA, the CDR3 is TGTGCCAGCAGCTCGCCCGGGGTTGCCATCTGGGGACACAATGAGCAGTTCTTC. Protein: CASSSPGVAIWGHNEQFF.

The V call is TRBV12-5, the J call TRBJ1-1, with D unresolved. CDR3 size: 14 residues. CDR1 is LGHNT and CDR2 is FRNRAP in the germline V gene. With 6 bases removed from V and 1 base from J, the gap between germline ends came to 12 bases. CDR3 loop: CASGPPAKNTEAFF. Here the CDR3 DNA reads TGTGCTAGTGGCCCCCCAGCTAAGAACACTGAAGCTTTCTTT.

The V and J genes are TRBV7-8 and TRBJ2-4; maybe TRBD2 (6 bases). The germline gives CDR1 SGHVS, CDR2 FQNEAQ. V was cut by 3 bases and J by 1 base, with 10 bases left in between. This CDR3 spans 15 amino acids. CDR3 DNA: TGTGCCAGCAGCTTTGAGACTAGGGCCAAAAACATTCAGTACTTC. Protein product: CASSFETRAKNIQYF.

The chain's CDR3 is CASSADILNQPQHF. The CDR3, as DNA: TGTGCCAGCAGCGCGGACATCCTCAATCAGCCCCAGCATTTT. The rearrangement uses TRBV5-5 and TRBJ1-5, with D possibly matching TRBD1 (5 bases). This CDR3 has 14 residues. V was clipped by 4 bases and J by 3 bases, with 11 bases between them. The V gene's germline CDR1 is SGHKS and CDR2 YYEKEE (reference sequence).

For the CDR3, the DNA is TGTGCCAGCAGTTACTCTGAGGGGTTGGATGAGCAGTTCTTC. Translated, it gives CASSYSEGLDEQFF. V gene TRBV6-5 combines with J gene TRBJ2-1; D assignment may be TRBD1 or TRBD2 (5 bases each). With 0 bases removed from V and 8 bases from J, the gap between germline ends came to 11 bases. Germline CDR1 reads MNHEY; CDR2 reads SVGAGI. The CDR3 covers 14 residues.

This rearrangement joins TRBV4-1 to TRBJ1-4; D remains ambiguous. With 4 bases removed from V and 13 bases from J, the gap between germline ends came to 22 bases. This CDR3 spans 15 amino acids. Germline V gene lookup returns CDR1 MGHRA and CDR2 YSYEKL. CDR3 region: CASSPLPRQLGRLFF. The CDR3 DNA is TGCGCCAGCAGCCCCCTTCCGCGGCAGCTGGGTCGACTGTTTTTT.

The V call is TRBV18, the J call TRBJ1-2, with 7 positions matching TRBD1. Germline V gives CDR1 KGHSH, CDR2 LQKENI. Trimming removed 0 bases from V and 0 bases from J; junction bases left unmatched: 4. The length of the CDR3 is 16 residues. DNA of the CDR3: TGTGCCAGCTCACCACCCGGGACAGTGACTAACTATGGCTACACCTTC. Translating gives CASSPPGTVTNYGYTF.

The chain uses TRBV4-2 and TRBJ1-1; TRBD1 agrees at 7 bases. From germline, CDR1 is LGHNA and CDR2 YNFKEQ. V shed 0 bases and J 8 bases; nucleotides not matched to a gene: 3. The CDR3 is 13 residues long. This chain's CDR3 is CASSQENRGEAFF. The CDR3 coding sequence is TGTGCCAGCAGCCAAGAAAACAGGGGCGAAGCTTTCTTT.

This clone turned up a few times. This chain connects TRBV19 to TRBJ1-3; D may be TRBD1 (5 bases). Trimming cost V 6 bases and J 4 bases, with 19 bases left between them. The CDR3 spans 16 residues. Looked up from germline, CDR1 is LNHDA and CDR2 is SQIVND (reference sequence). Written as DNA, the CDR3 is TGTGCCAGTAGGAAGGGGCAGGGAAAGGCCGGAAACACCATATATTTT. Translation: CASRKGQGKAGNTIYF.

V gene TRBV6-1 combines with J gene TRBJ1-2, with D maybe TRBD1 (6 bases). The germline CDR1 and CDR2 sequences are MNHNS and SASEGT. The CDR3 has 12 residues. Trimming left V 3 bases short and J 7 bases short, with 9 bases between. Here the CDR3 DNA reads TGTGCCAGCAGTGATCACAGGGCTGGCTACACCTTC. Residues: CASSDHRAGYTF.

V and J are TRBV21-1 and TRBJ1-1. TRBV21-1 is a known pseudogene. The CDR3 runs to 16 residues. The CDR3 DNA follows: TGTGCCAGCCAACAAAGTCAGGACGCGCGTGGGTCTGAAGCTTTCTTT. This sequence encodes CASQQSQDARGSEAFF.

This clone was detected only a few times. The chain couples TRBV6-5 to TRBJ1-1; D ambiguous. Germline CDR1 and CDR2: MNHEY and SVGAGI. The CDR3 loop spans 12 amino acids. V was trimmed by 8 bases and J by 2 bases, leaving 9 bases between them. CDR3 in DNA: TGTGCCAGCTTGAACGGTAACACTGAAGCTTTCTTT. Residues: CASLNGNTEAFF.

This chain connects TRBV15 to TRBJ2-1, with D perhaps given as TRBD1 or TRBD2 (6 bases each). From germline, CDR1 is LNHNV and CDR2 YYDKDF (reference sequence). This CDR3 comprises 19 residues. Trimming cost V 0 bases and J 4 bases, with 22 bases left between them. As DNA, the CDR3 is TGTGCCACCAGCAGAGAGGGGGAAGTGGGGGGCCCCCGATACAATGAGCAGTTCTTC. This translates into CATSREGEVGGPRYNEQFF.

On this clone: Germline is not matched at one junction end, which may reflect a read error. CDR3 protein: CTSSLEVSGDEQYF. The CDR3 region has the DNA TGCACCAGCAGCTTGGAGGTATCTGGGGACGAGCAGTACTTC. The V and J genes are TRBV5-1 and TRBJ2-7; weak D call: TRBD2 (5 bases). Germline CDR1 reads SGHRS; CDR2 reads YFSETQ. The CDR3 spans 14 residues.

The chain employs TRBV5-1 and TRBJ1-3, with a possible D match to TRBD1 (5 bases). CDR1 and CDR2 (germline): SGHRS, YFSETQ. V shed 4 bases and J shed 0 bases, with 11 bases lying between them. CDR3 length: 15 amino acids. DNA of the CDR3: TGCGCCAGCAGCCCTACAGGAAACTCTGGAAACACCATATATTTT. It is translated as CASSPTGNSGNTIYF.

This sequence joins TRBV2 and TRBJ1-3, with 7 bases fitting TRBD1. The CDR3 covers 15 residues. Looked up from germline, CDR1 is SNHLY and CDR2 is FYNNEI. The V and J ends lost 5 bases and 1 base, in that order; junction bases with no gene match: 5. CDR3 sequence (DNA): TGTGCCAGCAGTTCCACAGGGGAATCTGGAAACACCATATATTTT. This sequence encodes CASSSTGESGNTIYF.

A single count supports this clone. The chain carries TRBV28 and TRBJ1-4; possibly TRBD1 for D (5 bases). V lost 4 bases and J lost 0, with 12 bases in between. The CDR3 is 16 residues long. Germline V gene data show CDR1 as MDHEN and CDR2 as SYDVKM. The CDR3 loop reads CASSSPGSSTNEKLFF. Here the CDR3 DNA reads TGTGCCAGCAGTTCACCAGGGAGCTCAACTAATGAAAAACTGTTTTTT.

The chain recombines TRBV5-4 with TRBJ2-7; 9 bases agree with TRBD1. The CDR3 consists of 15 residues. CDR1 and CDR2 (germline): SGHNT, YYREEE (reference sequence). With 2 bases clipped from V and 3 bases from J, the junction kept 6 bases outside the gene matches. CDR3 sequence (DNA): TGTGCCAGCAGCTTCGCCGGGACAGGGTTCTACGAGCAGTACTTC. This encodes CASSFAGTGFYEQYF.

The CDR3 protein is CASRPQAEYEQYF. CDR3 sequence (DNA): TGTGCCAGCCGACCCCAGGCAGAATACGAGCAGTACTTC. V usage is TRBV6-5 and J usage is TRBJ2-7, with no clear D. Germline V gene data show CDR1 as MNHEY and CDR2 as SVGAGI. The CDR3 extends over 13 amino acids. The V and J ends lost 8 bases and 4 bases respectively, with 15 bases between them.

The chain uses TRBV7-2 and TRBJ2-7; 8 nucleotides match TRBD2. The CDR3 sequence is 16 residues long. V was clipped by 2 bases and J by 5 bases; unmatched bases: 11. From germline, CDR1 is SGHTA and CDR2 FQGNSA. CDR3 residues: CASSLSWLSGGHEQYF. CDR3 DNA: TGTGCCAGCAGCTTAAGCTGGTTAAGCGGGGGCCACGAGCAGTACTTC.

In its sample, this clone ranks as medium-sized. V and J are TRBV6-4 and TRBJ2-3; D is perhaps TRBD2 (6 bases). Germline CDR1 is MRHNA and CDR2 is SNTAGT. The CDR3 extends over 14 amino acids. Trimming left V 3 bases short and J 4 bases short, with 11 bases between. The DNA of the CDR3 is TGTGCCAGCAGTGAGGTCGGGGAGGCAGATACGCAGTATTTT. Translating it yields CASSEVGEADTQYF.

V is TRBV4-1 and J is TRBJ1-5; 7 bases line up with TRBD1. V was clipped by 5 bases and J by 4 bases; unmatched bases: 5. Germline CDR1 and CDR2: MGHRA and YSYEKL. CDR3 length: 14 residues. The CDR3 is CASSYGTVNQPQHF. CDR3 in DNA: TGCGCCAGCAGCTATGGGACAGTTAATCAGCCCCAGCATTTT.